One and the same sample provided the 9 T cell receptor beta chains below, sequenced in a study of blood T cells in healthy people across ages. It was with a sample-barcoded 5' primer and a J-beta primer mix that a second PCR of about 6 to 11 cycles was run. TCRdb redid the calling of the 5' RACE reads with MiXCR, one entry per CDR3 protein. In the table there are hundreds of thousands of distinct CDR3 sequences, about 51% of which are singletons. Material for sequencing was blood. These receptors all come from a woman of 80 years or more in good health.

The genes are TRBV5-4 and TRBJ2-3; D gene ambiguous. Germline V lookup: CDR1 SGHNT, CDR2 YYREEE (reference sequence). This CDR3 comprises 14 residues. V gave up 2 bases and J gave up 5 bases, with 12 bases separating them. The CDR3 DNA reads TGTGCCAGCAGCTTAAGGGCCCCCGAAGATACGCAGTATTTT. This sequence encodes CASSLRAPEDTQYF.

This clonotype was picked up many times. V gene TRBV6-6 combines with J gene TRBJ1-5; possibly TRBD1 for D (5 bases). Between the trimmed V and J ends, which lost 5 bases and 5 bases, there was a span of 10 bases. The CDR3 has 13 amino acids. Germline assignment: CDR1 MNHNY and CDR2 SVGAGI (reference sequence). The CDR3 spells CASSVRGDQPQHF. CDR3 sequence (DNA): TGTGCCAGCAGTGTCCGGGGGGATCAGCCCCAGCATTTT.

On this clonotype itself: A much larger clone sits a single nucleotide away, making a read error possible. The chain employs TRBV4-1 and TRBJ2-2; D gene uncertain. The J call may be wrong; the DNA end is better matched by TRBJ1-1. The CDR3 has 14 amino acids. The germline CDR1 and CDR2 sequences are MGHRA and YSYEKL. CDR3 DNA sequence: TGCGCCAGCAGCCAAGATGGCCGCAACACTGGAGCTTTCTTT. Protein product: CASSQDGRNTGAFF.

As regards this clonotype: It may be a read error: a sequence one base away is much more abundant. This chain connects TRBV7-2 to TRBJ2-3; 10 bases are a match to TRBD1. The CDR3 has 16 amino acids. The V gene's germline CDR1 is SGHTA and CDR2 FQGNSA. The CDR3 DNA follows: TGTGCCAGCAGCTTGTCCGGGACAGGGGACACAGATGCGCAGTATTTT. Its translation is CASSLSGTGDTDAQYF.

The chain has TRBV6-6 and TRBJ1-2, with D unclear. Germline loops: CDR1 MNHNY, CDR2 SVGAGI (reference sequence). The CDR3 is made up of 12 amino acids. V was shortened by 8 bases and J by 8 bases, with 15 bases between the two germline ends. The CDR3 is CASYIGLGGYTF. The DNA for the CDR3 is TGTGCCAGCTACATAGGGCTCGGGGGCTACACCTTC.

The chain employs TRBV4-3 and TRBJ2-7, with 10 bases matching TRBD1. The DNA matches TRBJ2-5 better at its end, which makes the J call doubtful. Germline values: CDR1 LGHNA, CDR2 YSLEER. This CDR3 region has 16 residues. The CDR3 DNA reads TGCGCCAGCAGCCAAGATACAGGACAGGGGGTAGAGACCCAGTACTTC. Its protein product is CASSQDTGQGVETQYF.

This rearrangement joins TRBV20-1 to TRBJ2-1, with TRBD2 matching over 12 bases. The CDR3 totals 14 residues. Losses at the gene ends were 4 bases for V and 3 bases for J; bases not matched to a gene: 1. Germline CDR1 reads DFQATT; CDR2 reads SNEGSKA (reference sequence). In nucleotides, the CDR3 is TGCAGTGCTATGACTAGCGGGGGCTACAATGAGCAGTTCTTC. Amino acid sequence: CSAMTSGGYNEQFF.

The chain combines TRBV6-6 with TRBJ2-7, with 8 positions matching TRBD1. The better agreement between TRBJ2-5 and the DNA end casts doubt on the J call. Germline lookup yields CDR1 MNHNY and CDR2 SVGAGI (reference sequence). This CDR3 is 14 amino acids long. CDR3 nucleotides: TGTGCCAGTAGACCTGCAGGGGGCGTCGAGACCCAGTACTTC. This encodes CASRPAGGVETQYF.

With respect to this clonotype: One end of the junction fails to match germline, which may point to a read error. The rearrangement links TRBV5-1 to TRBJ1-1; D uncertain. Germline V lookup: CDR1 SGHRS, CDR2 YFSETQ. There are 16 residues in the CDR3. The CDR3 coding sequence is TGCGCCAGCAGCCGATCTGGGCGAGCCCTGAACACTGGAGCTTTCTTT. Its translation: CASSRSGRALNTGAFF.